This T cell receptor beta chain was sequenced for a study of T cell clonotyping in hematopoietic cell transplantation. Study as a whole: Recipient samples before transplant were obtained post-cytoreduction.

In this sample, this clone turned up a few times. As yet, its antigen is unknown. The V gene end was trimmed by 4 bases and the J gene end by 7 bases; junction bases not matched to a gene: 10. CDR1 SEHNR and CDR2 FQNEAQ come from the germline V gene (reference sequence). This CDR3 spans 16 amino acids. Time point meaning: recipient sample about 28 days before transplant, after cytoreduction. The data were produced by immunoSEQ multiplex PCR, yet TCRdb's version contains in-frame clones alone and is incomplete. The data show roughly 80,000 clones, 95% to 97% seen once. Study findings and constraints: Pathologically expanded recipient clonotypes increased progressively from day 30 to day 180 as diversity fell.

The receptor was derived from a woman aged 50 to 65 with acute myeloid leukemia. Some clones in this sample may be carry-over from other donors' samples. Specimen: peripheral blood mononuclear cells, collected before stem cell transplant. V gene TRBV7-9 combines with J gene TRBJ2-1; 10 bases agree with TRBD2. CDR3 sequence reads: CASSSEPSGSYNEQFF. The CDR3 DNA follows: TGTGCCAGCAGCTCGGAGCCTAGCGGGAGTTATAATGAGCAGTTCTTC.